The present TCR beta chain was sequenced within a study of T cells in localized non-small cell lung cancer. On this clone: What it binds is not known.

Study-wide points: Overall survival was longer when the density of T cells in the blood was higher. Out of the top 100 tumor clones, a median roughly 50 were seen in adjacent lung. Sequence data derive from only one tumor region, so heterogeneity remains possible.

Germline trimming cut 6 bases from V and 9 bases from J; bases unmatched to any gene: 13. Germline assignment: CDR1 ENHRY and CDR2 SYGVKD. The length of the CDR3 is 14 residues. Some clones are missing from TCRdb's copy, which holds only in-frame ones; the method was immunoSEQ multiplex PCR. Of about 33,000 clones in the sample, roughly 90% were seen once. This receptor was obtained from a man between 40 and 75 years old with stage I lung adenocarcinoma. The rearrangement joins TRBV10-3 to TRBJ2-5; 7 positions agree with TRBD2. This sample comprised peripheral blood, obtained before any cancer treatment. CDR3 protein: CAISLGTAREAQYF. The DNA of the CDR3 is TGTGCCATCAGCCTCGGGACTGCTCGGGAGGCCCAGTACTTC.